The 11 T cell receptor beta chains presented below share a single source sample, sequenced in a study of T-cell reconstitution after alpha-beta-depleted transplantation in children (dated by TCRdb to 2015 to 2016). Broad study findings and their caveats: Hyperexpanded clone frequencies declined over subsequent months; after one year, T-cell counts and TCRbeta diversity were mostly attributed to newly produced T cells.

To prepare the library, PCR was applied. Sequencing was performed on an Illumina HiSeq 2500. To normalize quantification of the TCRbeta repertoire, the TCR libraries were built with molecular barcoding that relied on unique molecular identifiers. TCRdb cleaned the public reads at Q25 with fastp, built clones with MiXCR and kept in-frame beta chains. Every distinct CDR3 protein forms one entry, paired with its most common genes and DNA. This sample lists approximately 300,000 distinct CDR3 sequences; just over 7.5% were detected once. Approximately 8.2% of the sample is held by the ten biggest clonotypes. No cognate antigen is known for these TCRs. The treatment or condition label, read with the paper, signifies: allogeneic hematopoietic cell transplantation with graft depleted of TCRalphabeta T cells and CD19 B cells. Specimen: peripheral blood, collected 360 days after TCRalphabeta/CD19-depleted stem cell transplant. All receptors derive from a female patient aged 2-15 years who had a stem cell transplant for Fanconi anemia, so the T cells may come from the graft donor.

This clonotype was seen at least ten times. The CDR3 sequence: CATRTGEGGYTF. The CDR3 DNA reads TGTGCCACCAGAACAGGGGAGGGTGGCTACACCTTC. The chain has TRBV24-1 and TRBJ1-2, with 7 bases identical to TRBD1. Germline assignment: CDR1 KGHDR and CDR2 SFDVKD. The CDR3 spans 12 residues. J gave up 7 bases and V 7 bases, and 5 bases lay outside the gene matches.

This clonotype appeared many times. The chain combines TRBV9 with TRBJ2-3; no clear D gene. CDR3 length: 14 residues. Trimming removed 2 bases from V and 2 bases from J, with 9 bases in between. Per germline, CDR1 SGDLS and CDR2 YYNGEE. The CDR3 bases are TGTGCCAGCAGCGTTGGCTGGCCCACAGATACGCAGTATTTT. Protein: CASSVGWPTDTQYF. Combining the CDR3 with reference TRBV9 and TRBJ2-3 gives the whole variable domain DSGVTQTPKHLITATGQRVTLRCSPRSGDLSVYWYQQSLDQGLQFLIQYYNGEERAKGNILERFSAQQFPDLHSELNLSSLELGDSALYFCASSVGWPTDTQYFGPGTRLTVL.

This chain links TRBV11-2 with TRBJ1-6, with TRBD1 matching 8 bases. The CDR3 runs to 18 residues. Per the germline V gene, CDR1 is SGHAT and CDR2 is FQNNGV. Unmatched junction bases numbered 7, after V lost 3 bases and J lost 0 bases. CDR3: CASSFGQGFSSYNSPLHF. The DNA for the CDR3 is TGTGCCAGCAGCTTCGGACAGGGATTTAGCTCCTATAATTCACCCCTCCACTTT. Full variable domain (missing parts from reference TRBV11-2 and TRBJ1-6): EAGVAQSPRYKIIEKRQSVAFWCNPISGHATLYWYQQILGQGPKLLIQFQNNGVVDDSQLPKDRFSAERLKGVDSTLKIQPAKLEDSAVYLCASSFGQGFSSYNSPLHFGNGTRLTVT.

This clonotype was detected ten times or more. This chain's CDR3 is CASSLIQETQYF. The CDR3 region has the DNA TGTGCCAGCAGTCTGATTCAAGAGACCCAGTACTTC. V and J are TRBV12-3 or TRBV12-4 and TRBJ2-5; D is unresolved. The germline V and J ends were trimmed by 5 bases and 2 bases, with 6 bases remaining between them. This CDR3 has 12 residues.

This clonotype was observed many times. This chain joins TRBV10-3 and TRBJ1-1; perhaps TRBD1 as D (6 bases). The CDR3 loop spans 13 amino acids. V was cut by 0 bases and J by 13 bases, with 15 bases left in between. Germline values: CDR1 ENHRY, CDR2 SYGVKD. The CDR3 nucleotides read TGTGCCATCAGTGAGTCGGGGGGGCAAATCGTTTTCTTT. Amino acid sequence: CAISESGGQIVFF.

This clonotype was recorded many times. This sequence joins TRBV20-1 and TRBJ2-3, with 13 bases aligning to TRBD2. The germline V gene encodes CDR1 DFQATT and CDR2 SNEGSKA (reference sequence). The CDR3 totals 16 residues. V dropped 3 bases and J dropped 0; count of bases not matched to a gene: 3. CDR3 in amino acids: CSARGLAGSSTDTQYF. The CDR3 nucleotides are TGCAGTGCTAGGGGACTAGCGGGAAGTAGCACAGATACGCAGTATTTT.

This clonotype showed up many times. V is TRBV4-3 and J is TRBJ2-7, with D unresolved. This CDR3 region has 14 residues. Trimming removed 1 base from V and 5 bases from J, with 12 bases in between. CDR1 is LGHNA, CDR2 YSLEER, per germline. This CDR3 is CASSQVVLGDEQYF. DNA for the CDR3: TGCGCCAGCAGCCAAGTAGTCCTTGGAGACGAGCAGTACTTC.

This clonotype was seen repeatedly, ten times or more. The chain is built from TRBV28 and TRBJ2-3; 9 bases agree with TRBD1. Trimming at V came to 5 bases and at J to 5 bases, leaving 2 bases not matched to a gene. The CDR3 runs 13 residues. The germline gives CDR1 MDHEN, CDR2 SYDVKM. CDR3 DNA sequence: TGTGCCAGCAGTACAGGGGGCTTAGATACGCAGTATTTT. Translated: CASSTGGLDTQYF.

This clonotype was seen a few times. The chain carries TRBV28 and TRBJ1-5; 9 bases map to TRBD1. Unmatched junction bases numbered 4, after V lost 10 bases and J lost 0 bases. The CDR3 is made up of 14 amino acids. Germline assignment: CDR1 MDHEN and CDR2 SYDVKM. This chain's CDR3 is CAIEQGASNQPQHF. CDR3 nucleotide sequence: TGTGCCATCGAACAGGGGGCTAGCAATCAGCCCCAGCATTTT.

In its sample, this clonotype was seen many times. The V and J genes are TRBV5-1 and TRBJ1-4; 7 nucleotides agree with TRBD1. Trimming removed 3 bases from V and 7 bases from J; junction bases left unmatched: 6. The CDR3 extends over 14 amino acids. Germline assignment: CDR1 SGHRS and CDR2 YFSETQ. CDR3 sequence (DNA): TGCGCCAGCAGCTCCGGGACAGAGACTGAAAAACTGTTTTTT. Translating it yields CASSSGTETEKLFF.

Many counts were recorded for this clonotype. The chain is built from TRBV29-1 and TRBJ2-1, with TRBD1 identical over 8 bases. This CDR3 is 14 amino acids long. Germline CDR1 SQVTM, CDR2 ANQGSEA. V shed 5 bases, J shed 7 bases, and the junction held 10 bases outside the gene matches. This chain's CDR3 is CSVLGQGFGNEQFF. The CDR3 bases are TGCAGCGTTCTAGGACAGGGATTCGGGAATGAGCAGTTCTTC.